This T cell receptor (beta chain) was identified during a study of shared clonotypes between healthy human individuals (TCRdb year 2020). The study in broad terms: The cohort included three men and two women between 18 and 49 years of age. For each donor, three plates each were used for CD4 naive and CD4 memory, two plates were used for CD8 naive, and one plate was used for CD8 memory. To estimate repertoire size and how much clonotypes are shared between individuals, the study performed deep sequencing of blood TCR repertoires from roughly five healthy adults. To increase sequencing depth and limit assay-specific biases, TCR repertoire library preparation and sequencing were carried out by different laboratories using diverse techniques. Leukapheresis yielded between about 0.85 and 10 billion PBMCs per donor. The research as a whole found: Larger estimated clonotype richness was generally found for naive subsets than for memory subsets. The small number of donors limited the genetic and exposure-history diversity represented. Around 5% of naive CD4, around 4% of naive CD8, roughly 2.4% of memory CD4, and around 0.42% of memory CD8 clonotypes were shared across several donors. Sampling was restricted to blood, and TCR repertoires in tissue are likely to differ from TCR repertoires in blood. Incomplete sequencing was indicated by rarefaction of sorted-subset datasets, despite the large sequencing depth. Pairwise subsampling led to the expectation that sequencing depth would affect the degree of clonotype sharing among donors. Compared with non-shared clonotypes, clonotypes shared by all four sorted-subset donors had higher generation probabilities.

V is reduced by 9 bases and J by 0 bases, leaving a spacing of 12 bases between them. Counted from cysteine to phenylalanine, this CDR3 has 15 amino acids. Only the CDR3 DNA stays, 45 bases, in frame from base 1. According to the germline V gene, CDR1 reads SNHLY and CDR2 reads FYNNEI. CD8 naive samples consisted of CD45RO-negative cells that were positively selected for CCR7, yielding a CD45RA+CCR7+ population without TemRA cells. Healthy HIV-negative adults with no recently reported acute infections or vaccinations were included as donors. Every donor was a Caucasian adult living in Nashville, Tennessee, USA. Blood was collected by leukapheresis, and PBMCs were isolated by Ficoll-Histopaque density gradient centrifugation and then cryopreserved in liquid nitrogen vapor phase. Purity and quantity of every magnetically sorted T cell population were checked by analytical flow cytometry. From each sorted fraction, genomic DNA was isolated and quantified by UV absorbance on a Nanodrop 2000c.

To note about this clone: Its antigen is not yet known. Within one base of it there is no much larger clone, and no base qualities were kept.

Using the deep immunoSEQ assay, TCR CDR3 regions were amplified from genomic DNA by multiplex PCR. Extracted genomic DNA from each cell subset was spread evenly across all wells of several immunoSEQ 96-well plates, with each plate serving as a replicate. Each replicate PCR for sorted subsets received 200 ng genomic DNA, equal to roughly 30,000 T cell genomes. Purified libraries were quantified with a Qubit 3.0 fluorometer, sized on a Bioanalyzer 2100, and re-quantified with the KAPA Library Quantification kit. Each immunoSEQ 96-well plate was sequenced on its own single-read 150-cycle Illumina NextSeq 550 flow cell. On the authors' methods: Because the immunoSEQ output included only junctional sequences and no quality scores, the filtering could not be the same as the filtering used for full-length reads. Sequences were annotated with PyIR, a Python wrapper for IgBLAST v1.9, using IMGT germline references to assign V/J genes and CDR3. Reads were filtered out if the reads had weak V/J assignments (E-value above 1e-6), no CDR3, stop codons, out-of-frame junctions, or ambiguous translated residues. V3J clonotypes were defined as sequences sharing the same inferred V gene, J gene, and CDR3 amino acid sequence. Percentage overlap between repertoires was computed as shared unique clonotypes divided by the size of the smaller repertoire. Three approaches were used to assess repertoire richness: RTK rarefaction, the Chao1 estimator, and Recon v2.1 estimates of unobserved clonotypes. Generation probabilities for all TCRbeta clonotypes obtained by the gDNA method from a handful of donors were computed using OLGA. This immuneACCESS table, as held by TCRdb, lists in-frame sequences with V and J called but not all clones. Of the missing ones, under half trace to an unresolved V gene in checked studies; the others have no known cause. V and J calls and clone size are copied from that table; D and trimming were computed from the DNA. In all, the sample holds more than 2 million clones, and about 93% of those were seen once. Together, the top ten hold about 1.6% of the sample.

The source is a man in his late teens or twenties in good health. Some clones in this sample may be carry-over from other donors' samples. Sequencing was carried out using naive CD8+ T cells from PBMCs. The cell subset or site label of this sample denotes: CD45RA+CCR7+. The V and J segments used are TRBV2 and TRBJ2-6, with the D call tentatively TRBD1 or TRBD2, each fitting 5 bases. The DNA sequence is TGTGCCAGTGGAGGAAGGGGCTCTGGGGCCAACGTCCTGACTTTC. Protein translation: CASGGRGSGANVLTF.